What follows are 9 T cell receptor beta chains derived from one specimen sequenced in a study of blood T cell repertoires in COVID-19. Produced via immunoSEQ multiplex PCR; TCRdb's table is partial and in-frame only. The table has under 200,000 clones, roughly 80% seen once; the top ten hold 8.1%. The sequenced material came from peripheral blood. The receptors were sampled from a man in his sixties with acute or convalescent COVID-19.

The chain recombines TRBV29-1 with TRBJ2-1; 7 bases line up with TRBD1. Germline V gene sequence: CDR1 SQVTM, CDR2 ANQGSEA. V gave up 7 bases and J gave up 6 bases; unmatched junction bases: 9. This CDR3 comprises 13 residues. The CDR3 spells CSAERGRFNEQFF. CDR3 nucleotide sequence: TGCAGCGCAGAGAGGGGGCGGTTCAATGAGCAGTTCTTC.

The rearrangement links TRBV18 to TRBJ1-2; 8 positions match TRBD1. CDR3 length equals 15 residues. Germline assignment: CDR1 KGHSH and CDR2 LQKENI. With 3 bases clipped from V and 5 bases from J, the junction kept 8 bases outside the gene matches. The CDR3 here is CASSPETGASYGYTF. The CDR3 nucleotides are TGTGCCAGCTCACCGGAGACAGGGGCGTCGTATGGCTACACCTTC.

The genes are TRBV12-5 and TRBJ2-1; 13 bases are shared with TRBD2. CDR3 length equals 17 residues. Unmatched junction bases numbered 11, after V lost 2 bases and J lost 10 bases. Germline assignment: CDR1 LGHNT and CDR2 FRNRAP. The CDR3 nucleotides are TGTGCTAGTGGTTTGAATCTGGGACTAGCGGGGAGCGGGGAGCAGTTCTTC. Translating it yields CASGLNLGLAGSGEQFF.

The chain combines TRBV11-2 with TRBJ2-1; TRBD1 aligns across 7 bases. With V trimmed by 1 base and J by 6 bases, 9 bases remained unmatched. Germline V gives CDR1 SGHAT, CDR2 FQNNGV. CDR3 size: 16 residues. The CDR3 DNA sequence: TGTGCCAGCAGCTTAGGGTACGGGACAGCGACCAATGAGCAGTTCTTC. Its translation is CASSLGYGTATNEQFF. The full variable domain, in which reference TRBV11-2 and TRBJ2-1 provide the parts outside the CDR3, is EAGVAQSPRYKIIEKRQSVAFWCNPISGHATLYWYQQILGQGPKLLIQFQNNGVVDDSQLPKDRFSAERLKGVDSTLKIQPAKLEDSAVYLCASSLGYGTATNEQFFGPGTRLTVL.

The J gene is TRBJ2-7, the V gene TRBV5-5, with TRBD2 matching over 7 bases. Trimming cost V 4 bases and J 4 bases; bases outside gene matches: 11. From germline, CDR1 is SGHKS and CDR2 YYEKEE (reference sequence). The CDR3 runs 15 residues. The DNA of the CDR3 is TGTGCCAGCAGCCGAGCGGCCGGGGGGAGTTACGAGCAGTACTTC. This gives the protein CASSRAAGGSYEQYF.

The chain has TRBV27 and TRBJ2-2, with TRBD2 matching 8 bases. CDR1 is MNHEY and CDR2 is SMNVEV in the germline V gene (reference sequence). The CDR3 contains 14 residues. J lost 6 bases, V lost 6 bases, and 6 bases had no gene match. The DNA for the CDR3 is TGTGCCAGCAGAACTGGGACTAGTGCCGGGGAGCTGTTTTTT. Protein: CASRTGTSAGELFF.

This clone was seen more than once but under ten times. The V and J genes are TRBV27 and TRBJ1-2, with D possibly TRBD1 on 5 matching bases. CDR3 length equals 14 residues. Germline CDR1 MNHEY, CDR2 SMNVEV (reference sequence). V gave up 0 bases and J gave up 8 bases, with 13 bases separating them. This CDR3 is CASSLSGGMSGYTF. CDR3 nucleotide sequence: TGTGCCAGCAGTTTATCCGGGGGAATGAGCGGCTACACCTTC.

This clone turned up a few times. The CDR3 here is CATSDYPTSPQHF. The CDR3 bases are TGTGCCACCAGTGACTACCCCACGAGTCCCCAGCATTTT. The V call is TRBV24-1, the J call TRBJ1-5; the D is unclear. CDR3 length equals 13 residues. The germline V gene encodes CDR1 KGHDR and CDR2 SFDVKD. V shed 4 bases and J shed 10 bases, with 13 bases lying between them.

The chain combines TRBV5-1 with TRBJ1-1; no definite D call. Germline assignment: CDR1 SGHRS and CDR2 YFSETQ. There are 13 residues in the CDR3. V gave up 4 bases and J gave up 1 base, with 8 bases separating them. The CDR3 sequence: CASSQQRNTEAFF. Here the CDR3 DNA reads TGCGCCAGCAGCCAACAAAGGAACACTGAAGCTTTCTTT.